This TCR beta chain was recorded in a study of blood T cell repertoires in COVID-19. Study summary: Both acute and convalescent COVID-19 samples were obtained from the United States, Italy and Spain. T cells, B-cell-depleted T cells, or PBMCs supplied cDNA or gDNA.

The CDR3 length is 14 residues. The germline V gene has CDR1 KGHSH and CDR2 LQKENI. V shed 3 bases and J 3 bases; nucleotides not matched to a gene: 1. Per the authors' pipeline: Estimated nucleated cell counts came from reference gene primer amplification. Assay used: immunoSEQ multiplex PCR; TCRdb lists only in-frame clones, some missing. The V and J calls and clone size were taken over from that table, and D and trimming were inferred from the DNA. The sample contains about 110,000 clones, about 70% of which appear only once. This clone was detected a few times. The specimen sequenced was peripheral blood. The origin of this receptor is a human donor with acute or convalescent COVID-19. The donor label of this sample is uncertain. The chain is built from TRBV18 and TRBJ1-5; 8 positions match TRBD1. The CDR3 region is CASSPTGDNQPQHF. The DNA for the CDR3 is TGTGCCAGCTCACCGACAGGGGACAATCAGCCCCAGCATTTT.